These 27 T cell receptor beta chains were all obtained from the same sample, sequenced in a study of cytomegalovirus exposure and HLA in healthy donors. Measured with immunoSEQ multiplex PCR; TCRdb has only the in-frame clones, and not every one. Of some 180,000 clones in the sample, about 89% were seen once. The specimen was PBMCs. All receptors derive from a man under 40 in good health and CMV-seropositive.

In nucleotides, the CDR3 is TGTGCCAGCAGCCCCCGGGATCCACCCTACGAGCAGTACTTC. This codes for CASSPRDPPYEQYF. This chain uses TRBV11-2 with TRBJ2-7; possible D gene TRBD2, 5 bases. The germline CDR1 and CDR2 sequences are SGHAT and FQNNGV. V was pared by 5 bases and J by 2 bases, with 13 bases between. The CDR3 covers 14 residues.

The chain combines TRBV7-6 with TRBJ1-6; possible D gene TRBD1, 6 bases. The CDR3 contains 15 residues. V was shortened by 1 base and J by 8 bases, with 12 bases between the two germline ends. Germline CDR1 is SGHVS and CDR2 is FNYEAQ. For the CDR3, the DNA is TGTGCCAGCAGCTTAGAACAGGGCACATATTCACCCCTCCACTTT. It codes for CASSLEQGTYSPLHF.

V is TRBV6-5 and J is TRBJ2-5; unclear D gene. CDR3 length: 13 residues. V lost 2 bases and J lost 1, with 5 bases in between. CDR1 and CDR2 (germline): MNHEY, SVGAGI. The CDR3, as DNA: TGTGCCAGCAGTTACCGGTCCCAAGAGACCCAGTACTTC. Residues: CASSYRSQETQYF.

This rearrangement joins TRBV28 to TRBJ2-5; a weak D match, TRBD1 (5 bases). The CDR3 spans 15 residues. Germline V gene lookup returns CDR1 MDHEN and CDR2 SYDVKM. The V end lost 6 bases, the J end lost 2 bases, and 16 bases lay between the germline ends. The CDR3 region has the DNA TGTGCCAGCAGGCCGATATACAGGACGCAAGAGACCCAGTACTTC. Protein sequence: CASRPIYRTQETQYF.

The rearrangement joins TRBV6-5 to TRBJ1-4; tentative D call: TRBD1 (5 bases). This CDR3 is built from 15 residues. Trimming stripped 6 bases from V and 8 bases from J, with 19 bases between. Germline V gives CDR1 MNHEY, CDR2 SVGAGI. In DNA, the CDR3 is TGTGCCAGCAGCCACCAGGGTTCTCGAGGAGAAAAACTGTTTTTT. This gives the protein CASSHQGSRGEKLFF.

This sequence joins TRBV28 and TRBJ2-4, with D tentatively TRBD1 (6 bases). Between the trimmed V and J ends, which lost 5 bases and 1 base, there was a span of 18 bases. The CDR3 sequence is 17 residues long. From germline, CDR1 is MDHEN and CDR2 SYDVKM. The CDR3 region is CASSLTGPGRAKNIQYF. CDR3 sequence (DNA): TGTGCCAGCAGTCTCACAGGGCCGGGGCGCGCCAAAAACATTCAGTACTTC.

V is TRBV25-1 and J is TRBJ1-1, with a weak D call TRBD1 (5 bases). The CDR3 length is 15 residues. Germline V lookup: CDR1 MGHDK, CDR2 SYGVNS. The V and J ends lost 5 bases and 1 base respectively, with 14 bases between them. CDR3 nucleotide sequence: TGTGCCAGCAGTACCTCCGGGGCCTGGAACACTGAAGCTTTCTTT. It encodes CASSTSGAWNTEAFF.

This chain connects TRBV29-1 to TRBJ2-3; D not certain. CDR3 size: 12 residues. Germline-derived CDR1 and CDR2 are SQVTM and ANQGSEA. With 7 bases removed from V and 1 base from J, the gap between germline ends came to 9 bases. The CDR3, as DNA: TGCAGCGCTACGCGCGGCACAGATACGCAGTATTTT. Amino acids: CSATRGTDTQYF.

V usage is TRBV27 and J usage is TRBJ2-2, with D possibly being TRBD1 (5 bases). Germline V gives CDR1 MNHEY, CDR2 SMNVEV (reference sequence). V dropped 10 bases and J dropped 0 bases, with 9 bases sitting between them. This CDR3 region has 13 residues. DNA of the CDR3: TGTGCCACCAGGGTTACGAACACCGGGGAGCTGTTTTTT. As protein: CATRVTNTGELFF.

The J gene is TRBJ2-3, the V gene TRBV7-9; 10 bases fit TRBD2. The CDR3 covers 16 residues. V dropped 5 bases and J dropped 3; count of bases not matched to a gene: 8. The germline V gene encodes CDR1 SEHNR and CDR2 FQNEAQ (reference sequence). The CDR3 DNA sequence: TGTGCCAGCAGCCTTCTAGCGGGAGCGGGTACAGATACGCAGTATTTT. Its translation is CASSLLAGAGTDTQYF.

The chain combines TRBV29-1 with TRBJ2-2, with 9 nucleotides matching TRBD1. V trimming: 7 bases; J trimming: 6 bases; junction bases outside the gene matches: 12. This CDR3 contains 15 residues. The germline V gene encodes CDR1 SQVTM and CDR2 ANQGSEA. CDR3 residues: CSAGRMDRGAGELFF. The CDR3 coding sequence is TGCAGCGCTGGGAGGATGGACAGGGGCGCCGGGGAGCTGTTTTTT.

This sequence joins TRBV30 and TRBJ1-1; no definite D call. This CDR3 spans 13 amino acids. Germline V gene sequence: CDR1 GTSNPN, CDR2 SVGIG (reference sequence). The V end lost 2 bases, the J end lost 4 bases, and 11 bases lay between the germline ends. The CDR3 DNA reads TGTGCCTGGAGTCGGTCTTGGGGCACTGAAGCTTTCTTT. As protein: CAWSRSWGTEAFF.

The chain is built from TRBV7-2 and TRBJ1-1; the D gene is possibly TRBD1 (6 bases). The CDR3 contains 15 residues. V was trimmed by 5 bases and J by 4 bases, leaving 17 bases between them. Germline CDR1 and CDR2: SGHTA and FQGNSA. For the CDR3, the DNA is TGTGCCAGCAGCCAACGACAGGAAAGGGGCACTGAAGCTTTCTTT. Translated: CASSQRQERGTEAFF.

The rearrangement joins TRBV29-1 to TRBJ1-1; D may be TRBD1 (5 bases). Germline V lookup: CDR1 SQVTM, CDR2 ANQGSEA. Trimming shortened V by 5 bases and J by 1 base, and 17 bases separated the two germline ends. This CDR3 region has 15 residues. CDR3 sequence: CSVRGVEGPNTEAFF. For the CDR3, the DNA is TGCAGCGTTCGCGGGGTTGAGGGGCCGAACACTGAAGCTTTCTTT.

This clone was counted once. The rearrangement joins TRBV9 to TRBJ1-2, with D perhaps matching TRBD1 (6 bases). The CDR3 is 17 amino acids. Per the germline V gene, CDR1 is SGDLS and CDR2 is YYNGEE. Trimming removed 0 bases from V and 5 bases from J, with 20 bases in between. CDR3 sequence reads: CASSVGAGQSSRYGYTF. The CDR3 DNA is TGTGCCAGCAGCGTAGGGGCTGGACAGTCAAGTAGGTATGGCTACACCTTC.

The rearrangement links TRBV6-5 to TRBJ1-5; maybe TRBD1 (5 bases). This CDR3 has 14 residues. V was trimmed by 6 bases and J by 4 bases, leaving 13 bases between them. Germline CDR1 is MNHEY and CDR2 is SVGAGI. CDR3 region: CASSPRQINQPQHF. The DNA of the CDR3 is TGTGCCAGCAGCCCTAGACAGATTAATCAGCCCCAGCATTTT.

The gene calls are TRBV4-1 and TRBJ1-1, with D maybe TRBD1 (6 bases). The CDR3 runs 15 residues. Germline assignment: CDR1 MGHRA and CDR2 YSYEKL. V was pared by 6 bases and J by 1 base, with 15 bases between. The CDR3: CASSVPGHRNTEAFF. The DNA for the CDR3 is TGCGCCAGCAGTGTCCCGGGACATAGGAACACTGAAGCTTTCTTT.

This clone has a count of ten or more. This chain joins TRBV27 and TRBJ2-4, with D tentatively TRBD2 (6 bases). V lost 0 bases and J 10 bases, leaving 10 bases between the germline ends. CDR3 size: 13 residues. Germline CDR1 reads MNHEY; CDR2 reads SMNVEV (reference sequence). The DNA for the CDR3 is TGTGCCAGCAGTTTATCGGGGGGTGGGATTCAGTACTTC. Protein: CASSLSGGGIQYF.

The rearrangement links TRBV19 to TRBJ2-7, with unresolved D. The CDR3 covers 13 residues. Germline-derived CDR1 and CDR2 are LNHDA and SQIVND (reference sequence). V was trimmed by 7 bases and J by 0 bases, leaving 10 bases between them. The CDR3 coding sequence is TGTGCCAGTACCGTCAGTGGCTCCTACGAGCAGTACTTC. It specifies CASTVSGSYEQYF.

V is TRBV6-1 and J is TRBJ2-5; tentatively, D is TRBD2 (5 bases). V was trimmed by 6 bases and J by 1 base, leaving 9 bases between them. CDR1 is MNHNS and CDR2 is SASEGT in the germline V gene. The CDR3 is made up of 13 amino acids. The CDR3 protein is CASRNRGQETQYF. The DNA for the CDR3 is TGTGCCAGCAGGAACCGGGGCCAAGAGACCCAGTACTTC.

The V and J genes are TRBV11-2 and TRBJ2-2, with 9 bases aligning to TRBD2. The germline V gene encodes CDR1 SGHAT and CDR2 FQNNGV. This CDR3 has 15 residues. J lost 2 bases, V lost 6 bases, and 4 bases had no gene match. CDR3 sequence (DNA): TGTGCCAGCAGAACCGGGACTAGCAACACCGGGGAGCTGTTTTTT. Its translation: CASRTGTSNTGELFF.

This chain connects TRBV7-9 to TRBJ1-4, with 8 bases identical to TRBD1. The CDR3 extends over 18 amino acids. Per germline, CDR1 SEHNR and CDR2 FQNEAQ (reference sequence). Trimming at V came to 0 bases and at J to 7 bases, leaving 13 bases not matched to a gene. The CDR3 sequence: CASSLAYLDRAKSEKLFF. CDR3 bases: TGTGCCAGCAGCTTAGCGTACCTGGACAGGGCCAAAAGTGAAAAACTGTTTTTT.

The rearrangement uses TRBV5-5 and TRBJ2-1; no definite D call. The CDR3 length is 13 residues. CDR1 SGHKS and CDR2 YYEKEE come from the germline V gene (reference sequence). V was pared by 1 base and J by 0 bases, with 2 bases between. The CDR3 is CASSLSSYNEQFF. CDR3 in DNA: TGTGCCAGCAGCTTGAGCTCCTACAATGAGCAGTTCTTC. The whole variable domain, remainder taken from reference TRBV5-5 and TRBJ2-1, is DAGVTQSPTHLIKTRGQQVTLRCSPISGHKSVSWYQQVLGQGPQFIFQYYEKEERGRGNFPDRFSARQFPNYSSELNVNALLLGDSALYLCASSLSSYNEQFFGPGTRLTVL.

V and J are TRBV6-5 and TRBJ2-7, with a possible D match to TRBD1 (6 bases). The CDR3 consists of 14 residues. Germline assignment: CDR1 MNHEY and CDR2 SVGAGI. V lost 8 bases and J 3 bases, leaving 17 bases between the germline ends. DNA for the CDR3: TGTGCCAGCGGGACAAGGGGGAGCGACTACGAGCAGTACTTC. Amino acid sequence: CASGTRGSDYEQYF.

This chain uses TRBV2 with TRBJ2-7, with D possibly being TRBD2 (6 bases). The CDR3 contains 16 residues. The germline V gene encodes CDR1 SNHLY and CDR2 FYNNEI. V dropped 2 bases and J dropped 4 bases, with 18 bases sitting between them. The CDR3 region has the DNA TGTGCCAGCAGTGAACAATACCCCGGGGAGGTTTACGAGCAGTACTTC. It specifies CASSEQYPGEVYEQYF.

The chain's CDR3 is CSVGDRRDYGYTF. In nucleotides, the CDR3 is TGCAGCGTTGGAGACAGGAGAGACTATGGCTACACCTTC. The chain recombines TRBV29-1 with TRBJ1-2, with a tentative D call TRBD1 (6 bases). Germline V lookup: CDR1 SQVTM, CDR2 ANQGSEA. CDR3 length equals 13 residues. V dropped 4 bases and J dropped 3 bases, with 12 bases sitting between them.

This rearrangement joins TRBV4-1 to TRBJ1-1; no reliable D call. V was trimmed by 4 bases and J by 0 bases, leaving 9 bases between them. The CDR3 covers 14 residues. Germline V gene sequence: CDR1 MGHRA, CDR2 YSYEKL. The CDR3 region is CASSRPQMNTEAFF. CDR3 DNA sequence: TGCGCCAGCAGCCGACCCCAGATGAACACTGAAGCTTTCTTT.